This TCR beta chain was recovered during a study of blood T cell repertoires in COVID-19. Study-wide background: The origin of the acute and convalescent COVID-19 samples was the United States, Italy and Spain. Sample material is recorded as cDNA or gDNA derived from T cells, B-cell-depleted T cells, or PBMCs.

Study processing details: Estimation of nucleated cell counts was performed using reference gene primer amplification. The data were produced by immunoSEQ multiplex PCR, yet TCRdb's version contains in-frame clones alone and is incomplete. V, J and clone size reflect that table, while D and trimming were determined from the DNA. The sample comprises 100,000 to 150,000 clones, approximately 83% of which are singletons, and 20% to 30% rests with the top ten. V lost 8 bases and J lost 8; bases outside the gene matches: 8. The V gene's germline CDR1 is MNHEY and CDR2 SVGAGI. The CDR3 extends over 12 amino acids.

The V and J genes are TRBV6-5 and TRBJ1-2, with 7 bases fitting TRBD1. Sequenced input: peripheral blood. The TCR sequence derives from a woman at least 80 years old with acute or convalescent COVID-19. As DNA, the CDR3 is TGTGCCAGCGGCTACAGGGGTGGCGGCTACACCTTC. It translates to CASGYRGGGYTF.